This entry features one TCR beta chain sequence. What it recognizes is unknown. At one end, the junction sequence differs from germline, possibly due to a read error. This entry belongs to a study of T cell repertoires in cytomegalovirus infection. General study results and limits: CMV-specific HLA-C-restricted TCR beta clonotypes dominated the ex vivo response. Cumulative public TCR beta family frequency identified CMV carriers with the relevant HLA.

Each CDR3 protein is one row after TCRdb ran MiXCR on the reads. The data contain roughly 500,000 distinct CDR3 sequences, about 33% of them singletons. Per germline, CDR1 MGHRA and CDR2 YSYEKL. The CDR3 runs to 16 residues. The sequence was obtained from a human donor in good health (CMV status not recorded). Some clones in this sample may be carry-over from other donors' samples. Here the sequenced sample was cultured PBMCs, taken from culture after CMV antigen stimulation. This sequence joins TRBV4-1 and TRBJ2-3; 10 bases fit TRBD2. Written as DNA, the CDR3 is TGTGCCAGCAGCCAAGATACTAGCGGGAACACAGATACGCAGTATTTT. It codes for CASSQDTSGNTDTQYF.